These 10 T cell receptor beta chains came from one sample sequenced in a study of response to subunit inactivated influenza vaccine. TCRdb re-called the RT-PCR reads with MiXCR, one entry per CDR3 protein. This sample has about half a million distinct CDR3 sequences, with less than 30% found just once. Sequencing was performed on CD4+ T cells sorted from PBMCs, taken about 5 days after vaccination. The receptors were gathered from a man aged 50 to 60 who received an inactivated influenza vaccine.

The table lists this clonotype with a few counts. DNA of the CDR3: TGTGCCATCAGCGGACAGACCAAAGCTGGAAACACCATATATTTT. Protein: CAISGQTKAGNTIYF. The V and J genes are TRBV10-3 and TRBJ1-3, with a tentative D call TRBD1 (6 bases). Trimming took 6 bases from V and 2 from J, leaving 14 bases between them. The CDR3 runs 15 residues. Germline CDR1 is ENHRY and CDR2 is SYGVKD.

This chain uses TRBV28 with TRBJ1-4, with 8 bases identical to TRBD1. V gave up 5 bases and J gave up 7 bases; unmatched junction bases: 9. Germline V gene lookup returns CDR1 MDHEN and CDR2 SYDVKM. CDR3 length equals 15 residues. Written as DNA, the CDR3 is TGTGCCAGCAGTGGCAGGGGGCAAGCAGGTGAAAAACTGTTTTTT. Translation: CASSGRGQAGEKLFF.

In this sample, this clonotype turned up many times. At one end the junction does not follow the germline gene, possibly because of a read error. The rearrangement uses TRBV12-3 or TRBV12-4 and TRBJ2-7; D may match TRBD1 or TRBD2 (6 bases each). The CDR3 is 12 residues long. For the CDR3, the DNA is TGTGCCAGCAGCTTAGGAGGGGGTGAGCAGTACTTC. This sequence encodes CASSLGGGEQYF.

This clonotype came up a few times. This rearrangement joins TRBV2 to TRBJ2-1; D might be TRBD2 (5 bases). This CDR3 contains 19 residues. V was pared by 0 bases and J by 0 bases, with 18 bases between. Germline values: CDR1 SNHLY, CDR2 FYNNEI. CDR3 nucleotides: TGTGCCAGCAGTGAAGCAAGAGGGTTTTACTTGAGCTCCTACAATGAGCAGTTCTTC. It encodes CASSEARGFYLSSYNEQFF.

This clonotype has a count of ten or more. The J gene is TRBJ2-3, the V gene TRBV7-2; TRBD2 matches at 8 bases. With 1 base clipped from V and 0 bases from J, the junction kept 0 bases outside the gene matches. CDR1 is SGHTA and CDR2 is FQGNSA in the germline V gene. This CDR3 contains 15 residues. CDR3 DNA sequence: TGTGCCAGCAGCTTAGTAGCGGGGAGCACAGATACGCAGTATTTT. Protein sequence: CASSLVAGSTDTQYF.

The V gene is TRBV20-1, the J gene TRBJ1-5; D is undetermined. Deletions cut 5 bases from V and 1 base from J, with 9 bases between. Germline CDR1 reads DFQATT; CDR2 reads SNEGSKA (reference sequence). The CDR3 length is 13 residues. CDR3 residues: CSAGAPSNQPQHF. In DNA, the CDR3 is TGCAGTGCTGGTGCCCCGAGCAATCAGCCCCAGCATTTT.

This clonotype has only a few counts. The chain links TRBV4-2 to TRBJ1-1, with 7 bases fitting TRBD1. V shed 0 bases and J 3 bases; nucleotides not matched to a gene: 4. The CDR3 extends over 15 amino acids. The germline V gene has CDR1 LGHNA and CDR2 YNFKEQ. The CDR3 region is CASSQDSGGYTEAFF. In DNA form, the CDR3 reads TGTGCCAGCAGCCAAGATTCAGGGGGGTACACTGAAGCTTTCTTT.

The CDR3 here is CATSDRHRGTDTQYF. CDR3 DNA sequence: TGTGCCACCAGTGACCGACACCGGGGGACCGATACGCAGTATTTT. The chain recombines TRBV24-1 with TRBJ2-3, with D tentatively TRBD2 (6 bases). The CDR3 totals 15 residues. Looked up from germline, CDR1 is KGHDR and CDR2 is SFDVKD. Trimming cost V 4 bases and J 6 bases, with 16 bases left between them.

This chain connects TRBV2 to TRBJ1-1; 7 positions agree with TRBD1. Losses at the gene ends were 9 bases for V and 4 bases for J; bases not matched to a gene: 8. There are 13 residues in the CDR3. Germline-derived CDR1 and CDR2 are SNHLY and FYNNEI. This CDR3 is CARSGQDLTEAFF. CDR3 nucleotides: TGTGCCAGATCAGGACAGGACCTCACTGAAGCTTTCTTT. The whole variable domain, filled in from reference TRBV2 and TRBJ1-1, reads EPEVTQTPSHQVTQMGQEVILRCVPISNHLYFYWYRQILGQKVEFLVSFYNNEISEKSEIFDDQFSVERPDGSNFTLKIRSTKLEDSAMYFCARSGQDLTEAFFGQGTRLTVV.

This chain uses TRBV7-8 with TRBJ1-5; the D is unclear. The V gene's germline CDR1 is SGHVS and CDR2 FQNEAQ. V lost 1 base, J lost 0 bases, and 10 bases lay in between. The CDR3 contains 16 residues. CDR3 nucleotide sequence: TGTGCCAGCAGCTTAGAGTGGATTTATAGCAATCAGCCCCAGCATTTT. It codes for CASSLEWIYSNQPQHF.